Below, 20 T cell receptor beta chains from the same sample are listed, as sequenced in a study of blood T cell repertoires in COVID-19. The method was immunoSEQ multiplex PCR; TCRdb's version includes in-frame clones alone and lacks a portion of them. Here the sample spans under 250,000 clones, approximately 83% being singletons. The sample comprised peripheral blood. These receptors came from a woman in her sixties or seventies with acute or convalescent COVID-19.

Here the CDR3 DNA reads TGTGCCAGCAGTTACTCGAGGGCGACAGGTGGAACTTTCTTT. As protein: CASSYSRATGGTFF. This chain joins TRBV6-5 and TRBJ1-1; D perhaps matches TRBD1 (6 bases). The CDR3 has 14 residues. Germline CDR1 is MNHEY and CDR2 is SVGAGI. Trimming left V 0 bases short and J 12 bases short, with 17 bases between.

The J gene is TRBJ2-7, the V gene TRBV6-5; 8 positions agree with TRBD1. The germline V gene encodes CDR1 MNHEY and CDR2 SVGAGI. V lost 2 bases, J lost 5 bases, and 5 bases stayed unmatched. This CDR3 has 14 residues. CDR3 nucleotide sequence: TGTGCCAGCAGTTACCCCGGACAGGGCAACGAGCAGTACTTC. This translates into CASSYPGQGNEQYF.

The rearrangement uses TRBV2 and TRBJ1-2; D is possibly TRBD1 (5 bases). The CDR3 has 14 residues. Germline V gene data show CDR1 as SNHLY and CDR2 as FYNNEI. V was clipped by 6 bases and J by 3 bases, with 14 bases between them. As DNA, the CDR3 is TGTGCCAGCAGGCCTAGGGGTGGGTACTATGGCTACACCTTC. Protein product: CASRPRGGYYGYTF.

The sample holds one count of this clone. The rearrangement uses TRBV5-6 and TRBJ2-4; TRBD2 is a possible D gene (5 bases). The CDR3 has 15 amino acids. CDR1 and CDR2 (germline): SGHDT, YYEEEE. The V end was cut by 3 bases, the J end by 0 bases, with 10 bases between. CDR3 amino acids: CASSSQLEAKNIQYF. As DNA, the CDR3 is TGTGCCAGCAGCTCACAACTAGAAGCCAAAAACATTCAGTACTTC.

This chain connects TRBV7-3 to TRBJ2-3; 7 bases match TRBD2. The CDR3 loop spans 17 amino acids. Germline CDR1 SGHTA, CDR2 FQGTGA. V dropped 0 bases and J dropped 6; count of bases not matched to a gene: 12. CDR3 nucleotides: TGTGCCAGCAGCTTAACAACTTCCCGGACTAGGGGCGATACGCAGTATTTT. Its translation: CASSLTTSRTRGDTQYF.

The V gene is TRBV30, the J gene TRBJ1-2; D is uncertain. V shed 0 bases and J shed 7 bases, with 12 bases lying between them. There are 13 residues in the CDR3. CDR1 is GTSNPN and CDR2 is SVGIG in the germline V gene (reference sequence). The CDR3 loop reads CAWSVTFGSGYTF. The CDR3 bases are TGTGCCTGGAGTGTAACTTTCGGGAGTGGCTACACCTTC.

This clone has only a few counts. This sequence joins TRBV2 and TRBJ1-4; D may be TRBD1 (5 bases). Germline V lookup: CDR1 SNHLY, CDR2 FYNNEI. Trimming cost V 0 bases and J 7 bases, with 18 bases left between them. The CDR3 has 17 amino acids. CDR3 in amino acids: CASSEAAGGRDGEKLFF. The CDR3, as DNA: TGTGCCAGCAGTGAAGCCGCGGGAGGGAGGGACGGTGAAAAACTGTTTTTT.

With respect to this clone: Other DNA variants within this sample encode the same CDR3. V is TRBV6-5 and J is TRBJ1-2; 7 nucleotides match TRBD1. V shed 6 bases, J shed 2 bases, and the junction held 6 bases outside the gene matches. CDR1 is MNHEY and CDR2 is SVGAGI in the germline V gene. The length of the CDR3 is 14 residues. CDR3 DNA: TGTGCCAGCAGGCCCGGACAGGTCAACTATGGCTACACCTTC. This translates into CASRPGQVNYGYTF.

V and J are TRBV7-2 and TRBJ2-7; TRBD1 matches 8 bases. Germline V lookup: CDR1 SGHTA, CDR2 FQGNSA. V dropped 4 bases and J dropped 2; count of bases not matched to a gene: 4. The CDR3 covers 14 residues. CDR3 sequence (DNA): TGTGCCAGCAGCTCGACAGGGGACACCTACGAGCAGTACTTC. This translates into CASSSTGDTYEQYF.

The CDR3 loop reads CASSPRQGNYEQYF. CDR3 nucleotides: TGTGCCAGCAGTCCGCGACAGGGGAACTACGAGCAGTACTTC. The chain uses TRBV27 and TRBJ2-7; 8 bases line up with TRBD1. With V trimmed by 5 bases and J by 3 bases, 6 bases remained unmatched. Germline V gene data show CDR1 as MNHEY and CDR2 as SMNVEV (reference sequence). This CDR3 region has 14 residues.

The V gene is TRBV7-3, the J gene TRBJ2-5, with 8 bases lining up with TRBD1. The CDR3 totals 16 residues. The germline CDR1 and CDR2 sequences are SGHTA and FQGTGA. Trimming cost V 5 bases and J 2 bases; bases outside gene matches: 10. The CDR3 loop reads CASSPGQGGRQETQYF. CDR3 DNA sequence: TGTGCCAGCAGCCCAGGACAGGGAGGTCGGCAAGAGACCCAGTACTTC.

The chain couples TRBV19 to TRBJ1-3, with TRBD1 matching 9 bases. Germline CDR1 is LNHDA and CDR2 is SQIVND (reference sequence). Trimming at V came to 7 bases and at J to 8 bases, leaving 9 bases not matched to a gene. The CDR3 totals 14 residues. The chain's CDR3 is CASIAWDRVDTIYF. The CDR3 bases are TGTGCCAGTATTGCCTGGGACAGGGTTGACACCATATATTTT.

The V and J genes are TRBV6-5 and TRBJ1-1, with D possibly matching TRBD1 (5 bases). Trimming pared 6 bases from V and 4 bases from J, leaving 18 bases between. Germline CDR1 is MNHEY and CDR2 is SVGAGI. CDR3 length: 15 residues. The CDR3 nucleotides read TGTGCCAGCAGGCGATACTGGCAGGGCGCCACTGAAGCTTTCTTT. Amino acid sequence: CASRRYWQGATEAFF.

The V and J genes are TRBV25-1 and TRBJ2-7; D not certain. CDR1 MGHDK and CDR2 SYGVNS come from the germline V gene. V dropped 2 bases and J dropped 5 bases, with 7 bases sitting between them. This CDR3 is built from 12 residues. DNA for the CDR3: TGTGCCAGCAGTGAAATCGGTGACGAGCAGTACTTC. Its protein is CASSEIGDEQYF.

This chain joins TRBV3-1 (or the pseudogene TRBV3-2) and TRBJ1-2; D is undetermined. Trimming took 2 bases from V and 6 from J, leaving 13 bases between them. This CDR3 contains 14 residues. The germline gives CDR1 LGHDT, CDR2 YNNKEL (reference sequence). CDR3 DNA: TGTGCCAGCAGCCAATCCGGCCTCGGGGATGGCTACACCTTC. Amino acid sequence: CASSQSGLGDGYTF.

The chain joins TRBV7-3 to TRBJ2-7; 9 bases agree with TRBD1. V dropped 2 bases and J dropped 3; count of bases not matched to a gene: 11. Germline V gene data show CDR1 as SGHTA and CDR2 as FQGTGA. The CDR3 consists of 17 residues. CDR3 bases: TGTGCCAGCAGCTTAGGCCCGGTACAGGGGGCAATCTACGAGCAGTACTTC. This gives the protein CASSLGPVQGAIYEQYF.

The chain couples TRBV12-3 or TRBV12-4 to TRBJ2-3; D gene uncertain. V shed 3 bases and J shed 3 bases, with 4 bases lying between them. The CDR3 runs to 12 residues. CDR3 in amino acids: CASSFATDTQYF. In DNA, the CDR3 is TGTGCCAGCAGTTTCGCGACAGATACGCAGTATTTT.

The V call is TRBV27, the J call TRBJ1-2, with TRBD1 identical over 9 bases. The V and J ends lost 9 bases and 8 bases, in that order; junction bases with no gene match: 4. The length of the CDR3 is 11 residues. The germline V gene has CDR1 MNHEY and CDR2 SMNVEV (reference sequence). The CDR3 here is CASGDRDGYTF. The CDR3 bases are TGTGCCAGTGGGGACAGGGACGGCTACACCTTC.

V gene TRBV4-2 combines with J gene TRBJ2-7, with TRBD2 identical over 7 bases. The CDR3 extends over 14 amino acids. CDR1 is LGHNA, CDR2 YNFKEQ, per germline. V lost 1 base, J lost 0 bases, and 0 bases stayed unmatched. CDR3 sequence (DNA): TGTGCCAGCAGCCAAGCGGGGGGCTCCTACGAGCAGTACTTC. This gives the protein CASSQAGGSYEQYF.

The CDR3 loop is CASSQESGGSVGNTIYF. The DNA for the CDR3 is TGCGCCAGCAGCCAAGAGAGTGGGGGGTCCGTCGGAAACACCATATATTTT. This rearrangement joins TRBV4-3 to TRBJ1-3, with D maybe TRBD1 (5 bases). V was cut by 0 bases and J by 4 bases, with 16 bases left in between. CDR3 length: 17 amino acids. Per the germline V gene, CDR1 is LGHNA and CDR2 is YSLEER.